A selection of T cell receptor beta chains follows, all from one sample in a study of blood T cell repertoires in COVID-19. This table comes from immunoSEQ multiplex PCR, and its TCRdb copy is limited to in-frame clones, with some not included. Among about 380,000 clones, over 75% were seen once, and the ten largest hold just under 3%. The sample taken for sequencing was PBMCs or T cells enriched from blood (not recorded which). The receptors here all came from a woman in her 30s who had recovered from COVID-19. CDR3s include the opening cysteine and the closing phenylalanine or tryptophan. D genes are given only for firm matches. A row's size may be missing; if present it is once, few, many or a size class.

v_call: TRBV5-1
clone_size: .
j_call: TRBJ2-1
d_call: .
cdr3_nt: TGCGCCAGCAGCTACCGGGACTCAACCGAGCAGTTCTTC
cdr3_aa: CASSYRDSTEQFF

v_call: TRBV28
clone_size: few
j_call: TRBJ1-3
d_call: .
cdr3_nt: TGTGCCAGCAGTGAACAGGGCCTCTCTGGAAACACCATATATTTT
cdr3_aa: CASSEQGLSGNTIYF

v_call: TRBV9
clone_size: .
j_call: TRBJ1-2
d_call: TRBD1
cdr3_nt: TGTGCCAGCAGCGTCTCGGACAGGGCTTCTTTCTATGGCTACACCTTC
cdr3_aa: CASSVSDRASFYGYTF

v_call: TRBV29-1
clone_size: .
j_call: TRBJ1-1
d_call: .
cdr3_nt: TGCAGCGGTCGCCTGACAGTTAACACTGAAGCTTTCTTT
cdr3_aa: CSGRLTVNTEAFF

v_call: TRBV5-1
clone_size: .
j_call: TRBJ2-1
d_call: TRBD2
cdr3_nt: TGCGCCAGCAGCTTGGGGCTAGCGGGGATTCTATACAATGAGCAGTTCTTC
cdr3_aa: CASSLGLAGILYNEQFF

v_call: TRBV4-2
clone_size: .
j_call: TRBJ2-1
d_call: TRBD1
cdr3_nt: TGTGCCAGCAGCCATCCCGGGACAGGGGAGGTTAATGAGCAGTTCTTC
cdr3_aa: CASSHPGTGEVNEQFF

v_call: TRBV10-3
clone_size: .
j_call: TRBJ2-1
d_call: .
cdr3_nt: TGTGCCATCAGTGTAGACATCTCCTACAATGAGCAGTTCTTC
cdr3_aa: CAISVDISYNEQFF

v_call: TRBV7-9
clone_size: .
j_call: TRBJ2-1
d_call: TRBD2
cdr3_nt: TGTGCCAGCAGCTTGTCTAGCGGGGGGGGATACAATGAGCAGTTCTTC
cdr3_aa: CASSLSSGGGYNEQFF

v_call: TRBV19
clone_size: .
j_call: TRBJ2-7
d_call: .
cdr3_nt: TGTGCCAGTAGTATGGGCGGGACGCCCTACGAGCAGTACTTC
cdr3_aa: CASSMGGTPYEQYF

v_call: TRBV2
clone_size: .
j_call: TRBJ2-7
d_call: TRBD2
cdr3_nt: TGTGCCAGCAGTGTCGTAGGGACTAGGGGATCCGAGCAGTACTTC
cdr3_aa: CASSVVGTRGSEQYF

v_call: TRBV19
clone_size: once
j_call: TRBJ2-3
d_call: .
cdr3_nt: TGTGCCAGTAGTATCCCCTTGGCAGGGGCCTCCACAGATACGCAGTATTTT
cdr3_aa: CASSIPLAGASTDTQYF

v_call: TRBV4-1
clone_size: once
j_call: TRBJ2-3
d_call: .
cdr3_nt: TGCGCCAGCAGCCACATTGGAGCGTCTAGCACAGATACGCAGTATTTT
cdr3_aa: CASSHIGASSTDTQYF

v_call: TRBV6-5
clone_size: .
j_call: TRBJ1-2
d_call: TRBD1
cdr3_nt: TGTGCCAGCAGCTTACAGGGGGCTGGTGGCTACACCTTC
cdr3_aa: CASSLQGAGGYTF

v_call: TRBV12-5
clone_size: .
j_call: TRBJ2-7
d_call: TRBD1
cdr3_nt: TGTGCTAGTGGCCCACAAACGGCAGGGGGCTTCGAGCAGTACTTC
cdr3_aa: CASGPQTAGGFEQYF

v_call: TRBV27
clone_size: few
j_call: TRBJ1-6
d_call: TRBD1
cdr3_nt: TGTGCCAGCTGTGTTAGACAGGGTTTTTTGGCGCCCCTCCACTTT
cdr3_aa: CASCVRQGFLAPLHF

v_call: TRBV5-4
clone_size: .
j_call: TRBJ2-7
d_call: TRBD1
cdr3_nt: TGTGCCAGCAGCTTGCGGACAGGGGAGCAGTACTTC
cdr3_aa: CASSLRTGEQYF

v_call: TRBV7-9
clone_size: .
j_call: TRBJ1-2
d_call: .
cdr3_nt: TGTGCCAGCAGCTTGGCGGGAGCCGACTATGGCTACACCTTC
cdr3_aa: CASSLAGADYGYTF

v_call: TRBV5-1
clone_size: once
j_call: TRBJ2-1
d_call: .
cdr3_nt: TGCGCCAGCAGCTCTCTGACAGAAGATGAGCAGTTCTTC
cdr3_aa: CASSSLTEDEQFF

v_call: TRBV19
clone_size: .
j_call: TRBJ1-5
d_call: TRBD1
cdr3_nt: TGTGCCAGTAGTCGGGGGACAGCTCCAAGCAATCAGCCCCAGCATTTT
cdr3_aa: CASSRGTAPSNQPQHF

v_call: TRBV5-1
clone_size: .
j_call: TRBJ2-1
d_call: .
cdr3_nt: TGCGCCAGCAGCTTGGAGCCTAGCTCCTACAATGAGCAGTTCTTC
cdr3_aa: CASSLEPSSYNEQFF

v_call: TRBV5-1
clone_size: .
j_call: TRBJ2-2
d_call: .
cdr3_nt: TGCGCCAGCAGCTTGTACGGGATCGGGGAGCTGTTTTTT
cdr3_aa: CASSLYGIGELFF

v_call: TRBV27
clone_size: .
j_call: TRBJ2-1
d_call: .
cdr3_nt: TGTGCCAGCAGGACTGGACAGATCTACAATGAGCAGTTCTTC
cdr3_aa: CASRTGQIYNEQFF

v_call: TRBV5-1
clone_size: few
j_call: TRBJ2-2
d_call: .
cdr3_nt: TGCGCCAGCAGCTTGGCGATTCTCGGTAACACCGGGGAGCTGTTTTTT
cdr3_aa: CASSLAILGNTGELFF

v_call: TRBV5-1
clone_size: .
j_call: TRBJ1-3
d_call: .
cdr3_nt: TGCGCCAGCAGCTCTGACAGGCGAACTTGTTATTTT
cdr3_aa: CASSSDRRTCYF

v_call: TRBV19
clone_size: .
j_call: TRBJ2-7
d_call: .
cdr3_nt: TGTGCCAGTAGCGTATACGGGGGCTCCTACGAGCAGTACTTC
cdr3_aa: CASSVYGGSYEQYF

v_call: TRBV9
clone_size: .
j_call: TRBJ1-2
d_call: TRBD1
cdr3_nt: TGTGCCAGCAGCGATAACAGGGGGAACTATGGCTACACCTTC
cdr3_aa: CASSDNRGNYGYTF

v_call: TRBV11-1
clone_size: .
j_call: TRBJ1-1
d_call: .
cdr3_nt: TGTGCCAGCAGCTTGGAGGGAGGAACTGAAGCTTTCTTT
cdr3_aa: CASSLEGGTEAFF

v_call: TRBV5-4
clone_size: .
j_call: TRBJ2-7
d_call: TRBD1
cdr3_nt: TGTGCCAGCAGATCGGACAGGGGGGCCTACGAGCAGTACTTC
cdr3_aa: CASRSDRGAYEQYF

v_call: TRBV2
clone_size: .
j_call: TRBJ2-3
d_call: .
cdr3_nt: TGTGCCAGCATACTGACAGGGCGGACCGGGGGAACAGATACGCAGTATTTT
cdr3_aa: CASILTGRTGGTDTQYF

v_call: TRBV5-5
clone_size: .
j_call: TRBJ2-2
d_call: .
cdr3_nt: TGTGCCAGCACCCTAAGGCGGGTCACCGGGGAGCTGTTTTTT
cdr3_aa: CASTLRRVTGELFF

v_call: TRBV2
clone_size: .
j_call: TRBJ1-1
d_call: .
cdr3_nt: TGTGCCAGCAACCGGGGATGGATGGCCACTGAAGCTTTCTTT
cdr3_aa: CASNRGWMATEAFF

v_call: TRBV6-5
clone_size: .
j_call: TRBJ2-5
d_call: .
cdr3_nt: TGTGCCAGCAGTTACAGTATCGGACAGCAAGAGACCCAGTACTTC
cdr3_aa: CASSYSIGQQETQYF

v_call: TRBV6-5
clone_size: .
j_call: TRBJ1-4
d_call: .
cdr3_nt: TGTGCCAGCAGCCCCGGGGGAGGAACTAATGAAAAACTGTTTTTT
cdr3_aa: CASSPGGGTNEKLFF

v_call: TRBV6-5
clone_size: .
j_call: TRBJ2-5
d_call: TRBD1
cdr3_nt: TGTGCCAGCAGTTACTTAGCAGGGGGCCCAGAGACCCAGTACTTC
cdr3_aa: CASSYLAGGPETQYF

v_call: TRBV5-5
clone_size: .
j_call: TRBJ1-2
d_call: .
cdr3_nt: TGTGCCAGCAGCTCGAGGGCTAACTATGGCTACACCTTC
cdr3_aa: CASSSRANYGYTF

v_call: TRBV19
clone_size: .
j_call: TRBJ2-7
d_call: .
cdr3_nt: TGTGCCAGTAGTATGACAGGTCTCACCTACGAGCAGTACTTC
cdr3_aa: CASSMTGLTYEQYF

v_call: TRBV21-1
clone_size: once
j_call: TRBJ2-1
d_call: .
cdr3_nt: TGTGCCAGCAGCAAAGCGCCGGGACAGGGCTACAATGAGCAGTTCTTC
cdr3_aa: CASSKAPGQGYNEQFF

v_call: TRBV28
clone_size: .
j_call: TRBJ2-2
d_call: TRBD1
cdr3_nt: TGTGCCAGCATCCTCGGACAGGGGGTGACCGGGGAGCTGTTTTTT
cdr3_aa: CASILGQGVTGELFF

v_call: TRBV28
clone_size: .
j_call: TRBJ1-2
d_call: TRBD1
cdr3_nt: TGTGCCAGCAGTCAACAGGGGGCGACGGGCGGCTACACCTTC
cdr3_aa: CASSQQGATGGYTF

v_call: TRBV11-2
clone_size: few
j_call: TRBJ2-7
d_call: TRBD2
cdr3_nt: TGTGCCAGCAGCTCTAGCGGGGGACCCTACGAGCAGTACTTC
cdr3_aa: CASSSSGGPYEQYF

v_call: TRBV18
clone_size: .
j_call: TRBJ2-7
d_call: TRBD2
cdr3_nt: TGTGCCAGCTCGTTCAGCGGGAGTGGCACCTACGAGCAGTACTTC
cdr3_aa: CASSFSGSGTYEQYF

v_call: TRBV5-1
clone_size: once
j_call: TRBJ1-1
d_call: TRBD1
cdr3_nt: TGCGCCAGCAGCTTGGGGACAGGGGCGGCCGCCTTCTTT
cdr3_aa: CASSLGTGAAAFF

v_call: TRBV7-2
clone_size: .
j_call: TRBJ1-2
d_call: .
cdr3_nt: TGTGCCAGCAGGACTACAGGGAACTATGGCTACACCTTC
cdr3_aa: CASRTTGNYGYTF

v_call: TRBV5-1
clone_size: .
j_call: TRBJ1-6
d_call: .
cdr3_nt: TGCGCCAGCAGGGAGGGAAGGAACGATTCACCCCTCCACTTT
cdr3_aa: CASREGRNDSPLHF

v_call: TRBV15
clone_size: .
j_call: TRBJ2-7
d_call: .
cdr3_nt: TGTGCCACCCAAGCAGAGCCTTTTCAGGGCTACGAGCAGTACTTC
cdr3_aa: CATQAEPFQGYEQYF

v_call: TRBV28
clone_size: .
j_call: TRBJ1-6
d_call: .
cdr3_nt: TGTGCCAGCAGCGGGGGACTCCGGAGGAGCGATAATTCACCCCTCCACTTT
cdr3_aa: CASSGGLRRSDNSPLHF

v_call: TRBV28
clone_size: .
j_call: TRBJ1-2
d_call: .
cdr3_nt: TGTGCCAGCAGTTTACCCACTGGGCAGGACTATGGCTACACCTTC
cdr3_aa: CASSLPTGQDYGYTF

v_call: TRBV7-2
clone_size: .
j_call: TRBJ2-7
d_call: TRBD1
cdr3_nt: TGTGCCAGTAGCCAGGACAGGGGCTACGAGCAGTACTTC
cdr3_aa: CASSQDRGYEQYF

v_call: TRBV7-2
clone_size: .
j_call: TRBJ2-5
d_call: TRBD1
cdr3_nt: TGTGCCAGCGGTTACAGGGGGTTGTACCAAGAGACCCAGTACTTC
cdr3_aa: CASGYRGLYQETQYF

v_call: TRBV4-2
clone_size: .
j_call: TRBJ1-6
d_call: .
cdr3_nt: TGTGCCAGCAGCCAAGCGGAGAATTCACCCCTCCACTTT
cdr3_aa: CASSQAENSPLHF

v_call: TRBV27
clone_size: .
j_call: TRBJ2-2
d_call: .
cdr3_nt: TGTGCCAGCAGTTCACTAATTACCGGGGAGCTGTTTTTT
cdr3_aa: CASSSLITGELFF

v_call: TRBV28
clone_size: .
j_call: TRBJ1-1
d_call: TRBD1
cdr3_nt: TGTGCCAGCAGTAGGGACAGGGAGCATGGTGAAGCTTTCTTT
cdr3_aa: CASSRDREHGEAFF

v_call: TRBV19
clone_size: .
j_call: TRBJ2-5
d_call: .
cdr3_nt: TGTGCCAGTAGTAATCCACAAGAGACCCAGTACTTC
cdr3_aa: CASSNPQETQYF

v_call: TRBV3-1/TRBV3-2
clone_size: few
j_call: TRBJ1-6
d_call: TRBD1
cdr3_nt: TGTGCCAGCAGCCTAACGAATCCCGGGACAGGGAATTCACCCCTCCACTTT
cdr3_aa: CASSLTNPGTGNSPLHF

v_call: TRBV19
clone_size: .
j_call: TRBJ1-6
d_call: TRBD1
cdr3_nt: TGTGCCAGTAGTACAGCCGGGACAGCATATAATTCACCCCTCCACTTT
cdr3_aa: CASSTAGTAYNSPLHF

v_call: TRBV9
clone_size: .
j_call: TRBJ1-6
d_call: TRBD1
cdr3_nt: TGTGCCAGCAGCCAGGGACAGGGGAATTCACCCCTCCACTTT
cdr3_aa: CASSQGQGNSPLHF

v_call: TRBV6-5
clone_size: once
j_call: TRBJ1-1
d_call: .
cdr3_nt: TGTGCCAGCAGTTACTCGTTTGACGGCGGTGAAGCTTTCTTT
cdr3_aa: CASSYSFDGGEAFF

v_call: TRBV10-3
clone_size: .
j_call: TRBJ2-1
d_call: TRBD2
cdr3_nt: TGTGCCATCAGTGAGGCTAGCGGGAGCTCCTACAATGAGCAGTTCTTC
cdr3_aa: CAISEASGSSYNEQFF

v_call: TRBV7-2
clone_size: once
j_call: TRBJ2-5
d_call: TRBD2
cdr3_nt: TGTGCCAGCAGCAAGACTAGCGGGAGTCGGGAGACCCAGTACTTC
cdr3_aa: CASSKTSGSRETQYF

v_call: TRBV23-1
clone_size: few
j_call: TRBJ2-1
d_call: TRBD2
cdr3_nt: TGCGCCAGCAGTCGCGGGGGGCTCTCCTACAATGAGCAGTTCTTC
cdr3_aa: CASSRGGLSYNEQFF